One sample yielded the 10 T cell receptor beta chains listed below, sequenced in a study of technical replicates of blood from a few donors. TCRdb's copy holds only in-frame clones and misses some; the assay was immunoSEQ multiplex PCR. In the table there are under 95,000 clones, around 91% of which are singletons. What was sequenced was T cells isolated from PBMCs. These receptors came from a human donor in good health. Some clones in this sample may be carry-over from other donors' samples.

The chain carries TRBV11-2 and TRBJ2-5, with D possibly being TRBD2 (7 bases). With 5 bases removed from V and 4 bases from J, the gap between germline ends came to 26 bases. The CDR3 length is 18 residues. Per germline, CDR1 SGHAT and CDR2 FQNNGV. CDR3 in amino acids: CASSRQLGGGAFPETQYF. As DNA, the CDR3 is TGTGCCAGCAGCCGCCAATTGGGCGGGGGCGCTTTCCCAGAGACCCAGTACTTC.

The V and J genes are TRBV14 and TRBJ1-1, with a weak D call TRBD1 (5 bases). CDR1 and CDR2 from the germline V gene are SGHDN and FVKESK. The CDR3 is 16 amino acids. The V end lost 0 bases, the J end lost 4 bases, and 15 bases lay between the germline ends. The CDR3 region is CASSQDYGRVRTEAFF. The CDR3 DNA is TGTGCCAGCAGCCAAGATTATGGCAGGGTTCGCACTGAAGCTTTCTTT.

The rearrangement links TRBV19 to TRBJ1-3, with D possibly TRBD1 on 5 matching bases. The CDR3 is made up of 14 amino acids. Germline values: CDR1 LNHDA, CDR2 SQIVND (reference sequence). V lost 6 bases and J 4 bases, leaving 13 bases between the germline ends. This chain's CDR3 is CASSADRVGNTIYF. The CDR3, as DNA: TGTGCCAGTAGCGCCGACAGAGTCGGAAACACCATATATTTT.

The rearrangement uses TRBV2 and TRBJ2-3; 7 bases are a match to TRBD2. The CDR3 totals 13 residues. The V gene end was trimmed by 7 bases and the J gene end by 5 bases; junction bases not matched to a gene: 6. Germline V gives CDR1 SNHLY, CDR2 FYNNEI. The CDR3 nucleotides are TGTGCCAGCAATGGGGGGGTCGTAGATACGCAGTATTTT. Its protein product is CASNGGVVDTQYF.

The CDR3 nucleotides are TGTGCCAGCTTATCGAGGCTCAATGAGCAGTTCTTC. Protein: CASLSRLNEQFF. The J gene is TRBJ2-1, the V gene TRBV18; no clear D gene. The CDR3 is 12 residues long. Trimming stripped 7 bases from V and 6 bases from J, with 10 bases between. Germline V gives CDR1 KGHSH, CDR2 LQKENI.

The chain carries TRBV20-1 and TRBJ1-1; D is unresolved. V dropped 0 bases and J dropped 7 bases, with 6 bases sitting between them. The CDR3 sequence is 11 residues long. Looked up from germline, CDR1 is DFQATT and CDR2 is SNEGSKA (reference sequence). CDR3: CSARDSFEAFF. CDR3 in DNA: TGCAGTGCTAGAGATTCCTTTGAAGCTTTCTTT.

Only one count was recorded for this clone. This chain uses TRBV6-6 with TRBJ1-2, with a weak D call TRBD1 (6 bases). Germline V gene lookup returns CDR1 MNHNY and CDR2 SVGAGI (reference sequence). The CDR3 spans 15 residues. Trimming shortened V by 2 bases and J by 5 bases, and 15 bases separated the two germline ends. CDR3 in amino acids: CASSYAVTGQYGYTF. As DNA, the CDR3 is TGTGCCAGCAGTTACGCTGTGACAGGACAATATGGCTACACCTTC.

V is TRBV15 and J is TRBJ1-1; D remains ambiguous. This CDR3 region has 14 residues. V was pared by 0 bases and J by 6 bases, with 11 bases between. The germline V gene encodes CDR1 LNHNV and CDR2 YYDKDF (reference sequence). CDR3 residues: CATSRDQTGAEAFF. The CDR3 DNA reads TGTGCCACCAGCAGAGATCAAACGGGAGCTGAAGCTTTCTTT.

V and J are TRBV7-9 and TRBJ2-1; TRBD2 might be the D (6 bases). V was trimmed by 2 bases and J by 5 bases, leaving 10 bases between them. CDR1 SEHNR and CDR2 FQNEAQ come from the germline V gene (reference sequence). The CDR3 spans 14 residues. CDR3 loop: CASSLLASNNEQFF. The CDR3 DNA is TGTGCCAGCAGCTTACTAGCGAGCAACAATGAGCAGTTCTTC.

The chain is built from TRBV6-4 and TRBJ2-1; 11 bases line up with TRBD2. The CDR3 length is 15 residues. Per the germline V gene, CDR1 is MRHNA and CDR2 is SNTAGT. V trimming: 2 bases; J trimming: 8 bases; junction bases outside the gene matches: 5. Written as DNA, the CDR3 is TGTGCCAGCAGTGACCGAACTAGCGGGAGCGATGAGCAGTTCTTC. This codes for CASSDRTSGSDEQFF.